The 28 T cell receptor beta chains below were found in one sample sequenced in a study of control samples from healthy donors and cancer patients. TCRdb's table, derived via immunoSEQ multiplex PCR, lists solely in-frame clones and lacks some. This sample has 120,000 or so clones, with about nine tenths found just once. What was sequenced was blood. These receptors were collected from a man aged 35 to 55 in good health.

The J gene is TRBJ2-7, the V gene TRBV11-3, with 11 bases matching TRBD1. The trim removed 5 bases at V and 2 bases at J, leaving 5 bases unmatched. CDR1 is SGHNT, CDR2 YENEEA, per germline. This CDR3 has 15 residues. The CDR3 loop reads CASSPRGQGAYEQYF. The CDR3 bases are TGTGCCAGCAGCCCAAGGGGACAGGGGGCCTACGAGCAGTACTTC.

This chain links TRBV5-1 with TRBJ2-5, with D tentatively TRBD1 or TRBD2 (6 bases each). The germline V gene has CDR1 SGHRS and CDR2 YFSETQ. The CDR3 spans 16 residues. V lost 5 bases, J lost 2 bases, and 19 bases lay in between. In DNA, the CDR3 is TGCGCCAGCAGACGACTAGGCAGGGGCGGTCAAGAGACCCAGTACTTC. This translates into CASRRLGRGGQETQYF.

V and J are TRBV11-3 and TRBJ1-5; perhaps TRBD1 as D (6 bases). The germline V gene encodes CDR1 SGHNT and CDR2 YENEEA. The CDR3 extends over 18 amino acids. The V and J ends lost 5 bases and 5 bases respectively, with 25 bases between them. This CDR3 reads CASSLKRAGVEYDQPQHF. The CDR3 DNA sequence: TGTGCCAGCAGCCTAAAAAGGGCAGGGGTTGAGTACGATCAGCCCCAGCATTTT.

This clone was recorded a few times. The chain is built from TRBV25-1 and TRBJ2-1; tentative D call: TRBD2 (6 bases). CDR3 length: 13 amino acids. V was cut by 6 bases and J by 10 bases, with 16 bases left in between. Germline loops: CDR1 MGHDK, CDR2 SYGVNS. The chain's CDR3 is CASSAQMLAEQFF. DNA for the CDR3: TGTGCCAGCAGCGCACAAATGCTAGCGGAGCAGTTCTTC.

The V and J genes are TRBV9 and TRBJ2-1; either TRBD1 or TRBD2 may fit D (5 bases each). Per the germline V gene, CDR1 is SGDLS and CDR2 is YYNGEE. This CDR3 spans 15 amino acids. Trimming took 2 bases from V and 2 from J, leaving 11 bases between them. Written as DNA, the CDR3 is TGTGCCAGCAGCGTGGGACCGGGAACCTACAATGAGCAGTTCTTC. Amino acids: CASSVGPGTYNEQFF.

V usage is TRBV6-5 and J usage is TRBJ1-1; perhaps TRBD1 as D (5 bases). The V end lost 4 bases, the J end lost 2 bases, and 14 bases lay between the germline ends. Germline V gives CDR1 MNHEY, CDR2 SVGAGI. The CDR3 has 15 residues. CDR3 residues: CASSLSLRGNTEAFF. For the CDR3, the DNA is TGTGCCAGCAGTTTGTCCTTGAGGGGCAACACTGAAGCTTTCTTT.

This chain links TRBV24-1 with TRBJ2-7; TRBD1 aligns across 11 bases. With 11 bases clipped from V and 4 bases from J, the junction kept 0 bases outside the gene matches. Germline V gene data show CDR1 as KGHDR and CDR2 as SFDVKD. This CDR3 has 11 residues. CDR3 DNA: TGTGCCAGGGACAGGGGGTACGAGCAGTACTTC. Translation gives CARDRGYEQYF.

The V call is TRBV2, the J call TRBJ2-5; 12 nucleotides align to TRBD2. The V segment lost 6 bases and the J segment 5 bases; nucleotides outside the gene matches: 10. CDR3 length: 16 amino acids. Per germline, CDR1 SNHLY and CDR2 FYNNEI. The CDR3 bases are TGTGCCAGCAGCGACCTAGCGGGGGGGCCAGGGGAGACCCAGTACTTC. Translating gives CASSDLAGGPGETQYF.

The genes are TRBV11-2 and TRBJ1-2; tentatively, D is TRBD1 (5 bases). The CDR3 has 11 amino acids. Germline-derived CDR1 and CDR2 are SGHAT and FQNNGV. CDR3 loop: CGGTGYVGYTF. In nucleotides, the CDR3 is TGTGGGGGGACGGGGTATGTAGGCTACACCTTC.

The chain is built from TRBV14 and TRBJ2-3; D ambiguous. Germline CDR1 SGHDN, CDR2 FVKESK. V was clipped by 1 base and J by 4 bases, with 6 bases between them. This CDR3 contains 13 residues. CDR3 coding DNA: TGTGCCAGCAGCCAAGTCTTTGCAGATACGCAGTATTTT. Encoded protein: CASSQVFADTQYF.

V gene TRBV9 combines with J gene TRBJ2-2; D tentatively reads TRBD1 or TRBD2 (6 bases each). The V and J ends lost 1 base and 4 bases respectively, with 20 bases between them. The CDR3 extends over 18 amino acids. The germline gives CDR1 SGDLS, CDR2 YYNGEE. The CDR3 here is CASSVFSGGASGTGELFF. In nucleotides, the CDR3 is TGTGCCAGCAGCGTATTTTCCGGGGGCGCGTCGGGCACCGGGGAGCTGTTTTTT.

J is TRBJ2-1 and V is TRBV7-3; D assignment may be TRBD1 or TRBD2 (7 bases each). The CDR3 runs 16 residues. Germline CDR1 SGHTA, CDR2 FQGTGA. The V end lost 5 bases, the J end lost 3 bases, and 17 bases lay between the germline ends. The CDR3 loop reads CASSPGRGTVYNEQFF. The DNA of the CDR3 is TGTGCCAGCAGCCCGGGGAGGGGGACAGTCTACAATGAGCAGTTCTTC.

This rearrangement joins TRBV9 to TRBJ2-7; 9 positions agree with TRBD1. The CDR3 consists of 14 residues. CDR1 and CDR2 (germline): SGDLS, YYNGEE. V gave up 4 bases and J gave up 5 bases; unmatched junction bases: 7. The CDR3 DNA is TGTGCCAGCAGCTTTTTGGACAGGGGTGACGAGCAGTACTTC. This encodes CASSFLDRGDEQYF. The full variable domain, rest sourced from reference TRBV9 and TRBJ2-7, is DSGVTQTPKHLITATGQRVTLRCSPRSGDLSVYWYQQSLDQGLQFLIQYYNGEERAKGNILERFSAQQFPDLHSELNLSSLELGDSALYFCASSFLDRGDEQYFGPGTRLTVT.

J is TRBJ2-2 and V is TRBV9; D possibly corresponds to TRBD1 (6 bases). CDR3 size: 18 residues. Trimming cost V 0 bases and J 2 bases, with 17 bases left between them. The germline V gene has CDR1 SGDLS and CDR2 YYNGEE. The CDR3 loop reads CASSVVSPGHLNTGELFF. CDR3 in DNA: TGTGCCAGCAGCGTAGTGTCCCCGGGACACCTTAACACCGGGGAGCTGTTTTTT.

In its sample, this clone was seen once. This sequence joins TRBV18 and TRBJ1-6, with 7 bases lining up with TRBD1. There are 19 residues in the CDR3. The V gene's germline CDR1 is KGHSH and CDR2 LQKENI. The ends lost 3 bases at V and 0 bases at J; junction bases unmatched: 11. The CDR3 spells CASSPGQKRQSSYNSPLHF. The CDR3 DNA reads TGTGCCAGCTCACCGGGACAGAAAAGACAGAGCTCCTATAATTCACCCCTCCACTTT.

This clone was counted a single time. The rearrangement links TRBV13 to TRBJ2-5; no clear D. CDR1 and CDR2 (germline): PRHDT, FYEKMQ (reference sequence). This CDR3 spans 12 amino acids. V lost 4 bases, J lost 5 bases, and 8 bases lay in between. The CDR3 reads CASSSNTETQYF. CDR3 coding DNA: TGTGCCAGCAGCTCAAATACGGAGACCCAGTACTTC.

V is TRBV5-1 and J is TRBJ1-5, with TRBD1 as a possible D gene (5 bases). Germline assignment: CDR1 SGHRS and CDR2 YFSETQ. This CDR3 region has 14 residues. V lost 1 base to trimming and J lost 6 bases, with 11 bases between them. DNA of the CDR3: TGCGCCAGCAGCTTGATCGAGGGGTCTCAGCCCCAGCATTTT. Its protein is CASSLIEGSQPQHF.

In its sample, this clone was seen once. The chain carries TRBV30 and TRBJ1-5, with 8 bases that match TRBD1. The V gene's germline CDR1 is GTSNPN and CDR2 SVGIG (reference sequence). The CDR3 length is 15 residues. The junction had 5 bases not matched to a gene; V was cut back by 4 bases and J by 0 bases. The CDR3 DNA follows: TGTGCCTGGAACCTAGACAGGGGTAGCAATCAGCCCCAGCATTTT. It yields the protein CAWNLDRGSNQPQHF.

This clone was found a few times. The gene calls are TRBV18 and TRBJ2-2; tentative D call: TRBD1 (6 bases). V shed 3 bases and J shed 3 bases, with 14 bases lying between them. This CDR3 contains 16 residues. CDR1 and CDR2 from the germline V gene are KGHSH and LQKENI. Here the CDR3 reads CASSPPGQLDTGELFF. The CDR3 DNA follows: TGTGCCAGCTCACCTCCCGGACAGCTTGACACCGGGGAGCTGTTTTTT.

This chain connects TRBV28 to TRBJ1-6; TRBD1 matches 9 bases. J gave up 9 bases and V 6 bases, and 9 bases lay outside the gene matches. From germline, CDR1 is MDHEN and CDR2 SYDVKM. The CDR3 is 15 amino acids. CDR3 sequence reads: CASSLTGTGFSPLHF. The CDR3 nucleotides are TGTGCCAGCAGCTTGACCGGGACAGGGTTTTCACCCCTCCACTTT.

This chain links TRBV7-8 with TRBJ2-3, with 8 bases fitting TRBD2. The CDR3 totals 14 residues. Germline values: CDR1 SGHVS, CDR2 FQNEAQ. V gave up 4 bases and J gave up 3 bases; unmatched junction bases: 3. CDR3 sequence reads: CASSSGGATDTQYF. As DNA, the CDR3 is TGTGCCAGCAGCTCCGGGGGGGCTACAGATACGCAGTATTTT.

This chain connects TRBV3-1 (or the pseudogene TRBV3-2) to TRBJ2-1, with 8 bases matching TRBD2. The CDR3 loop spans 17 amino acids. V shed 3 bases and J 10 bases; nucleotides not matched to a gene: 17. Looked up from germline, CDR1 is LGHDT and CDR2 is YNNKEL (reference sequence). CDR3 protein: CASSHKTPLAAPIEQFF. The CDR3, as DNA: TGTGCCAGCAGCCACAAGACCCCACTAGCGGCCCCCATAGAGCAGTTCTTC.

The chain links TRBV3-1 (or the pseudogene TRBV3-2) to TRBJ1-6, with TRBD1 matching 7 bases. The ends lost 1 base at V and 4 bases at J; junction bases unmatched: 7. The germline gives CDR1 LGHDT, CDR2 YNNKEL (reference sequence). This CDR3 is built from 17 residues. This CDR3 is CASSQGGQRIYNSPLHF. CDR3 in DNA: TGTGCCAGCAGCCAAGGGGGACAGCGGATATATAATTCACCCCTCCACTTT.

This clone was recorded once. CDR3 nucleotides: TGCAGCGTTCTAGGGCCTGAGTATGGCTACACCTTC. This gives the protein CSVLGPEYGYTF. The rearrangement joins TRBV29-1 to TRBJ1-2, with D unclear. Between the trimmed V and J ends, which lost 5 bases and 5 bases, there was a span of 12 bases. The germline CDR1 and CDR2 sequences are SQVTM and ANQGSEA. The length of the CDR3 is 12 residues.

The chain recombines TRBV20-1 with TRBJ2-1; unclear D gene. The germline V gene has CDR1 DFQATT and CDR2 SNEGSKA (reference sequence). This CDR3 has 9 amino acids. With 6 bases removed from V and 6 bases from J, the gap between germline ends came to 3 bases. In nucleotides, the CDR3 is TGCAGTGCCCTCAATGAGCAGTTCTTC. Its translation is CSALNEQFF.

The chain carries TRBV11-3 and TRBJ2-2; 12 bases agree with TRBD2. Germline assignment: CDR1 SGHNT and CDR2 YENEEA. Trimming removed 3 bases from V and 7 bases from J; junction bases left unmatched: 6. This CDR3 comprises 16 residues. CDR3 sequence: CASSFSSGGAGGELFF. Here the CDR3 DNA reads TGTGCCAGCAGCTTCTCTAGCGGGGGGGCCGGCGGGGAGCTGTTTTTT.

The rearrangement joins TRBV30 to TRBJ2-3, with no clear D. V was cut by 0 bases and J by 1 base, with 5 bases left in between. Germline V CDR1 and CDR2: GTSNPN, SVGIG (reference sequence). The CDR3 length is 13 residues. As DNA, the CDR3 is TGTGCCTGGAGTGTCGGCCGCACAGATACGCAGTATTTT. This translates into CAWSVGRTDTQYF.

CDR3 nucleotide sequence: TGTGCCAGCAGCCTCAACATTCAGGGAGGCCCTGGAAACACCATATATTTT. Its translation is CASSLNIQGGPGNTIYF. The gene calls are TRBV7-3 and TRBJ1-3; maybe TRBD1 (5 bases). The CDR3 totals 17 residues. Trimming removed 5 bases from V and 2 bases from J, with 19 bases in between. CDR1 and CDR2 from the germline V gene are SGHTA and FQGTGA.